These 20 T cell receptor beta chains share one sample of origin, sequenced in a study of tumor and adjacent non-tumor tissue in lung cancer. RNA was extracted from bulk tissue without any cell sorting. More than 3 cm separated this lung sample from the edge of the tumor. A modified ARM-PCR protocol with three rounds of nested PCR amplified TCRbeta. TCRdb reprocessed the multiplex PCR reads via MiXCR and lists one record per CDR3 protein. Among over 100,000 distinct CDR3 sequences listed, roughly three fifths were seen once. Sequenced: distant non-tumor lung tissue. These receptor sequences come from a man aged 60 to 75 with non-small cell lung cancer.

Regarding this clonotype: A read error may explain this, as a much larger clone is one base away. The chain couples TRBV5-1 to TRBJ1-1; D is unresolved. V gave up 0 bases and J gave up 4 bases, with 13 bases separating them. From germline, CDR1 is SGHRS and CDR2 YFSETQ. CDR3 length: 15 residues. The CDR3: CASSLAGDRITEAFF. CDR3 in DNA: TGCGCCAGCAGCTTGGCCGGGGATCGAATCACTGAAGCTTTCTTT.

This clonotype has a single count. CDR3 region: CASSLGQNCEELFF. The CDR3 DNA reads TGTGCCAGCAGCTTGGGACAGAACTGCGAGGAGCTGTTTTTT. The chain has TRBV11-2 and TRBJ2-2; 7 bases line up with TRBD1. The CDR3 is 14 amino acids. V was pared by 3 bases and J by 10 bases, with 8 bases of the junction left unmatched. The germline CDR1 and CDR2 sequences are SGHAT and FQNNGV.

This clonotype turned up a few times. This clone may be a read error of a much larger clone one base away. The gene calls are TRBV12-3 or TRBV12-4 and TRBJ2-1; D ambiguous. Trimming left V 6 bases short and J 3 bases short, with 12 bases between. The CDR3 covers 14 residues. The DNA for the CDR3 is TGTGCCAGCAGATCACCGACGGACTACAATGAGCAGTTCTTC. It encodes CASRSPTDYNEQFF.

As for this clonotype: A much larger clone differs by one base, so this may be a read error. The DNA for the CDR3 is TGCAGAGCTAGAGAGGTACAGCCTAATTCACCCCTCCACTTT. It is translated as CRAREVQPNSPLHF. V is TRBV20-1 and J is TRBJ1-6; D remains unclear. This CDR3 has 14 amino acids. Germline CDR1 DFQATT, CDR2 SNEGSKA (reference sequence).

This clonotype came up a few times. V usage is TRBV7-9 and J usage is TRBJ2-3; 8 bases line up with TRBD2. The CDR3 extends over 16 amino acids. V gave up 1 base and J gave up 0 bases; unmatched junction bases: 3. Germline V gene data show CDR1 as SEHNR and CDR2 as FQNEAQ (reference sequence). In nucleotides, the CDR3 is TGTGCCAGCAGCTTAGGAGTAGCGGGGAGCACAGATACGCAGTATTTT. It translates to CASSLGVAGSTDTQYF.

As to this clonotype: A much larger clone differs from this one at a single base, so this may be a read error. The CDR3 protein is CASSFGTQQETQYF. DNA of the CDR3: TGTGCCAGCAGCTTTGGGACGCAACAAGAGACCCAGTACTTC. The chain combines TRBV11-2 with TRBJ2-5; perhaps D is TRBD1 or TRBD2 (5 bases each). The CDR3 loop spans 14 amino acids. The germline gives CDR1 SGHAT, CDR2 FQNNGV. V was pared by 3 bases and J by 2 bases, with 10 bases between.

As for this clonotype: The germline gene is not matched at one end of the junction; a read error may be the cause. The chain links TRBV29-1 to TRBJ1-5; 7 bases map to TRBD1. Germline lookup yields CDR1 SQVTM and CDR2 ANQGSEA. This CDR3 region has 12 residues. CDR3 in amino acids: CSVRQGGQPQHF. The DNA of the CDR3 is TGCAGCGTTCGACAGGGCGGTCAGCCCCAACATTTT.

On this clonotype itself: Mismatch with germline at one junction end may stem from a read error. V is TRBV29-1 and J is TRBJ2-1; D unclear. CDR3 length equals 15 residues. The V gene's germline CDR1 is SQVTM and CDR2 ANQGSEA. The CDR3 spells CSVEGKHNPYDEQFF. CDR3 coding DNA: TGCAGCGTTGAAGGTAAACACAACCCCTACGATGAGCAGTTCTTC.

Of note for this clonotype: A much bigger clone sits one base away, suggesting this may be a read error. The genes are TRBV12-3 or TRBV12-4 and TRBJ2-2; TRBD1 matches 9 bases. This CDR3 has 15 residues. The V gene end was trimmed by 7 bases and the J gene end by 6 bases; junction bases not matched to a gene: 9. The CDR3 DNA is TGTGCCAGCATCATTGGGGACAGGGTGGCCGGGGAGCTGTTTTTT. Amino acids: CASIIGDRVAGELFF.

Turning to this clonotype: Mismatch with germline at one junction end may stem from a read error. V and J are TRBV11-2 and TRBJ2-2; possibly TRBD2 for D (5 bases). The germline V gene encodes CDR1 SGHAT and CDR2 FQNNGV. The length of the CDR3 is 13 residues. The CDR3 coding sequence is TGTGACAGCACCTCGTTGAGGGCCGGGGAGCTGTTTTTT. Protein sequence: CDSTSLRAGELFF.

As regards this clonotype: The CDR3 does not end in the conserved phenylalanine or tryptophan, so this is likely a read error. V and J are TRBV29-1 and TRBJ2-1, with 11 bases lining up with TRBD2. CDR1 SQVTM and CDR2 ANQGSEA come from the germline V gene. This CDR3 region has 16 residues. With V trimmed by 6 bases and J by 9 bases, 16 bases remained unmatched. The chain's CDR3 is CSVKKGTSGKGGEQFS. The CDR3 DNA reads as TGCAGCGTGAAGAAGGGGACTAGCGGTAAGGGGGGTGAGCAGTTCTCC.

CDR3 region: CATSHGQGNQPQHF. The CDR3 region has the DNA TGTGCCACGAGTCACGGACAAGGCAATCAGCCCCAGCATTTT. The rearrangement joins TRBV6-2 or TRBV6-3 to TRBJ1-5; D possibly corresponds to TRBD1 (5 bases). The CDR3 has 14 amino acids. V was cut by 10 bases and J by 2 bases, with 15 bases left in between. The V gene's germline CDR1 is MNHEY and CDR2 SVGEGT.

Remarks on this clonotype: A read error may be the cause here, since a much bigger clone is one base away. Since no conserved phenylalanine or tryptophan closes the CDR3, a read error is the likely cause. The rearrangement uses TRBV6-2 or TRBV6-3 and TRBJ1-2, with unresolved D. Germline values: CDR1 MNHEY, CDR2 SVGEGT. CDR3 size: 13 residues. V was pared by 6 bases and J by 4 bases, with 12 bases between. CDR3 sequence: CASRLREAYGYTS. DNA for the CDR3: TGTGCCAGCAGACTGCGCGAGGCCTATGGCTACACCTCC.

The rearrangement joins TRBV4-1 to TRBJ2-7, with TRBD1 identical over 9 bases. Unmatched junction bases numbered 12, after V lost 9 bases and J lost 0 bases. Per the germline V gene, CDR1 is MGHRA and CDR2 is YSYEKL. The CDR3 is 16 amino acids. The CDR3 here is CASNHATGQGSYEQYF. The CDR3 region has the DNA TGCGCCAGTAACCACGCGACGGGACAGGGCTCCTACGAGCAGTACTTC.

This clonotype was found a few times. V is TRBV12-3 or TRBV12-4 and J is TRBJ2-1, with 11 bases fitting TRBD2. The ends lost 4 bases at V and 6 bases at J; junction bases unmatched: 2. This CDR3 region has 14 residues. CDR3 amino acids: CASSYGTSGNEQFF. CDR3 sequence (DNA): TGTGCCAGCAGTTACGGGACTAGCGGCAATGAGCAGTTCTTC.

A note on this clonotype: A much larger clone sits a single nucleotide away, making a read error possible. This chain connects TRBV7-8 to TRBJ2-3; 8 bases align to TRBD2. The germline CDR1 and CDR2 sequences are SGHVS and FQNEAQ. The length of the CDR3 is 15 residues. CDR3 DNA sequence: TGTGCCAGCAGCTTATTCGGGGGGGCCACATATACGCAGTATTTT. Translated, it gives CASSLFGGATYTQYF.

This clonotype was picked up a small number of times. It may be a read error: a sequence one base away is much more abundant. The V and J genes are TRBV20-1 and TRBJ2-1, with D tentatively TRBD2 (6 bases). There are 14 residues in the CDR3. CDR1 and CDR2 (germline): DFQATT, SNEGSKA (reference sequence). The CDR3 bases are TGCAGTGCCGGTTCGGGGACTGTCGACCATGAGCAGTCCTTC. Protein: CSAGSGTVDHEQSF.

There are many counts of this clonotype. The chain recombines TRBV6-5 with TRBJ2-7; the D gene could be TRBD1 or TRBD2 (6 bases each). With 8 bases removed from V and 2 bases from J, the gap between germline ends came to 10 bases. The CDR3 totals 12 residues. The germline CDR1 and CDR2 sequences are MNHEY and SVGAGI. The CDR3 DNA reads TGTGCCAGCGGAGGGACACCCTACGAGCAGTACTTC. Its translation: CASGGTPYEQYF.

This rearrangement joins TRBV6-1 to TRBJ2-7; D unclear. CDR3 length: 13 residues. The V gene's germline CDR1 is MNHNS and CDR2 SASEGT. Trimming pared 6 bases from V and 1 base from J, leaving 10 bases between. The CDR3, as DNA: TGTGCCAGCAGGGACCATGGTTCCTACGAGCAGTACTTC. As protein: CASRDHGSYEQYF.

To note about this clonotype: A read error may account for a junction end that differs from germline. The chain links TRBV20-1 to TRBJ2-3; TRBD2 agrees at 7 bases. Germline CDR1 DFQATT, CDR2 SNEGSKA (reference sequence). The CDR3 covers 17 residues. CDR3 coding DNA: TGCAGTACTAGGCCCATTGCGACGGGGGGTAGCACAGATACGCAGTATTTT. Its translation: CSTRPIATGGSTDTQYF.